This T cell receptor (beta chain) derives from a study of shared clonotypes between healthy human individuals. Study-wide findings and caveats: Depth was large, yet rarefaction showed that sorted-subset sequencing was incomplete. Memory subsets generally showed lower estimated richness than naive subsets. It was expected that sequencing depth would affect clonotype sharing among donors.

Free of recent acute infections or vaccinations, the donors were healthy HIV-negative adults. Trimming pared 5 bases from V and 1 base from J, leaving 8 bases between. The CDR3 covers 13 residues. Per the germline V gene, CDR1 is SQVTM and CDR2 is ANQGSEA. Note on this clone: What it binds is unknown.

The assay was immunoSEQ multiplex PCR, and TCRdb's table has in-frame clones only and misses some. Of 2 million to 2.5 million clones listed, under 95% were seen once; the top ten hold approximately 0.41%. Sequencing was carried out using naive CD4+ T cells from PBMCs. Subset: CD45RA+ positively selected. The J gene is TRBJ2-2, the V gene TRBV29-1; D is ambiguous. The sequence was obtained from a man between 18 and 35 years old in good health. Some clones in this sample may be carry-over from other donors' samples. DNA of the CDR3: TGCAGCGTTTGTGCCGAGAACACCGGGGAGCTGTTTTTT. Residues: CSVCAENTGELFF.